Sequencing of this TCR beta chain was carried out in a study of shared clonotypes between healthy human individuals. Broader study findings: The represented genetic and exposure-history diversity was limited by the small number of donors.

Some clones are missing from TCRdb's copy, which holds only in-frame ones; the method was immunoSEQ multiplex PCR. The sample consists of about 600,000 clones, around three quarters of them appearing once. The sample holds one count of this clone. Its antigen is not identified. V lost 0 bases to trimming and J lost 3 bases; unmatched junction nucleotides: 6. In germline, CDR1 is LGHNA, CDR2 YNFKEQ. There are 17 residues in the CDR3. Sequenced material: PBMCs. The chain has TRBV4-2 and TRBJ2-4; 9 nucleotides agree with TRBD2. This clonotype was sampled from a woman aged 40 to 50 in good health. Some clones in this sample may be carry-over from other donors' samples. CDR3 region: CASSQDLRREGKNIQYF. The CDR3 nucleotides are TGTGCCAGCAGCCAAGATTTAAGGCGGGAGGGCAAAAACATTCAGTACTTC.